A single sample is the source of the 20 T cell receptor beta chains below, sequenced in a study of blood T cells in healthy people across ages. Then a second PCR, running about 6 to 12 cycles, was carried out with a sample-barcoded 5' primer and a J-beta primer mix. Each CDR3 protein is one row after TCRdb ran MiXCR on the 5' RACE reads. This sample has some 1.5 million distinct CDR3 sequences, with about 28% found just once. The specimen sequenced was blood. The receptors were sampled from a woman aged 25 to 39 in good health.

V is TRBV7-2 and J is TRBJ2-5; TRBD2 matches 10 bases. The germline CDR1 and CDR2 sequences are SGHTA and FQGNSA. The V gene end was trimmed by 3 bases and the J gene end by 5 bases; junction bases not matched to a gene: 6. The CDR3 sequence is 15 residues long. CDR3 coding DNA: TGTGCCAGCAGCTTCAAGCGGGGGGGCAGGGAGACCCAGTACTTC. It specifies CASSFKRGGRETQYF.

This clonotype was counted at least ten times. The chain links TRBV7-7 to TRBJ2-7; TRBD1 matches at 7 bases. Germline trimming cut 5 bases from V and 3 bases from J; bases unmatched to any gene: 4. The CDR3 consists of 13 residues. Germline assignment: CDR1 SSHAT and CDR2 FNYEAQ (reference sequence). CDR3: CASSLWTGYEQYF. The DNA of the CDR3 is TGTGCCAGCAGCCTATGGACAGGCTACGAGCAGTACTTC. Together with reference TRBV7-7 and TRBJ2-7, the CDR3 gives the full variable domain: GAGVSQSPRYKVTKRGQDVTLRCDPISSHATLYWYQQALGQGPEFLTYFNYEAQPDKSGLPSDRFSAERPEGSISTLTIQRTEQRDSAMYRCASSLWTGYEQYFGPGTRLTVT.

DNA for the CDR3: TGTGCCAGCTTGGGATCTAGCGGGAGTCGCCATGAGCAGTACTTC. This encodes CASLGSSGSRHEQYF. This rearrangement joins TRBV6-6 to TRBJ2-5; 10 bases match TRBD2. V trimming: 8 bases; J trimming: 11 bases; junction bases outside the gene matches: 17. This CDR3 has 15 residues. The germline gives CDR1 MNHNY, CDR2 SVGAGI (reference sequence).

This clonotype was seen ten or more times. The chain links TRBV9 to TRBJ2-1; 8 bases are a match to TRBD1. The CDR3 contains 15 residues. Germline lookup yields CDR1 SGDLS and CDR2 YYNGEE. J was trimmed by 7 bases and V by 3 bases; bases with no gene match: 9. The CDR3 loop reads CASSDHRGAWNEQFF. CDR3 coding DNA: TGTGCCAGCAGCGATCACAGGGGGGCCTGGAATGAGCAGTTCTTC.

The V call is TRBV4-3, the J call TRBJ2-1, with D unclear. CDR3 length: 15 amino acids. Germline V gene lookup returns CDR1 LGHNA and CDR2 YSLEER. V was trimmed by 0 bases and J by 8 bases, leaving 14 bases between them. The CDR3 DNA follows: TGCGCCAGCAGCCAAGAAGTGGCGGAGTACGATGAGCAGTTCTTC. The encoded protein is CASSQEVAEYDEQFF.

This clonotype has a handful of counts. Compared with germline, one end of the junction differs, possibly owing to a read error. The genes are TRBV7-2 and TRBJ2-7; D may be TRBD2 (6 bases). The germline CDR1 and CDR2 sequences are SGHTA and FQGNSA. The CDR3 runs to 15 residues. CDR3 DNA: TGTGCCAGCAGCTTCGTCTCGGGAGACTCCAACGAGCAGTACTTC. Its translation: CASSFVSGDSNEQYF. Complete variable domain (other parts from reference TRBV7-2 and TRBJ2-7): GAGVSQSPSNKVTEKGKDVELRCDPISGHTALYWYRQSLGQGLEFLIYFQGNSAPDKSGLPSDRFSAERTGGSVSTLTIQRTQQEDSAVYLCASSFVSGDSNEQYFGPGTRLTVT.

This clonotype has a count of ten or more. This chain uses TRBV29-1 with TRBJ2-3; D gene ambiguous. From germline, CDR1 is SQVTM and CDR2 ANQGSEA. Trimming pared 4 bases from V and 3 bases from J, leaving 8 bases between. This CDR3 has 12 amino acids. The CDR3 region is CSVVMPTDTQYF. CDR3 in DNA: TGCAGCGTTGTGATGCCAACAGATACGCAGTATTTT.

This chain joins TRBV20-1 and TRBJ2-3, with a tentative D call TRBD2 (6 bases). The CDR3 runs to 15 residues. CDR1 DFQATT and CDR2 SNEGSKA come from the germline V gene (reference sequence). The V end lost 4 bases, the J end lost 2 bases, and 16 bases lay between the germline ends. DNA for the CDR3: TGCAGTGCTAAACGCCCGGGACTTATCACAGATACGCAGTATTTT. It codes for CSAKRPGLITDTQYF.

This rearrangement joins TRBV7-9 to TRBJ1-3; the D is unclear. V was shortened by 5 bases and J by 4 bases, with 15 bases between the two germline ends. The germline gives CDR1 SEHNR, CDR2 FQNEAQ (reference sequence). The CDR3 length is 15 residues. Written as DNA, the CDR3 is TGTGCCAGCAGCACCGATGTAGAGGTCGGAAACACCATATATTTT. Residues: CASSTDVEVGNTIYF. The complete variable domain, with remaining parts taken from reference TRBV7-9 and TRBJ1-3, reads DTGVSQNPRHKITKRGQNVTFRCDPISEHNRLYWYRQTLGQGPEFLTYFQNEAQLEKSRLLSDRFSAERPKGSFSTLEIQRTEQGDSAMYLCASSTDVEVGNTIYFGEGSWLTVV.

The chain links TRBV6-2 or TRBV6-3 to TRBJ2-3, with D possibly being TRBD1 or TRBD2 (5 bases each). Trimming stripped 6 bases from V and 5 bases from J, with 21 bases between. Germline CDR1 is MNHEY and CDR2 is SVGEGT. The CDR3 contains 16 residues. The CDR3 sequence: CASSPRPQRGEDTQYF. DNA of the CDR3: TGTGCCAGCAGCCCCCGACCCCAACGAGGGGAAGATACGCAGTATTTT.

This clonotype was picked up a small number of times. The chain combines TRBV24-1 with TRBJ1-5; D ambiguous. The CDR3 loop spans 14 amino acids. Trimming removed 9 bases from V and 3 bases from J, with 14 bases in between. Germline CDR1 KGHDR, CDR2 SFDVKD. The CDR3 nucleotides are TGTGCCACCGGCGGGCGTCAGGACAATCAGCCCCAGCATTTT. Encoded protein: CATGGRQDNQPQHF.

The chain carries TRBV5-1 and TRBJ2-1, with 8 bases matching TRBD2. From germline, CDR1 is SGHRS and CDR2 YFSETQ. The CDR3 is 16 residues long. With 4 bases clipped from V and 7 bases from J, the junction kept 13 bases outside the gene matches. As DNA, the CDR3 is TGCGCCAGCAGCCGAACTTCCGGGACTAGGGATAATGAGCAGTTCTTC. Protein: CASSRTSGTRDNEQFF.

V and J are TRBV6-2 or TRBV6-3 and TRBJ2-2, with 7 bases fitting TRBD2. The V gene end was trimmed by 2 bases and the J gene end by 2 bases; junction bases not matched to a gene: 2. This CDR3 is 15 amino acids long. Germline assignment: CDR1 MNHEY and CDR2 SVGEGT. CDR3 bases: TGTGCCAGCAGTTACGCGGGAGTAAACACCGGGGAGCTGTTTTTT. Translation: CASSYAGVNTGELFF.

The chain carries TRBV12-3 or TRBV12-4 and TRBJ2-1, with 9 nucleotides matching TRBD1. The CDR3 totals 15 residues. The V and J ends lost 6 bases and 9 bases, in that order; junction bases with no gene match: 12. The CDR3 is CASSHRDRVKTEQFF. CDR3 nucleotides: TGTGCCAGCAGCCACCGGGACAGGGTGAAAACTGAGCAGTTCTTC.

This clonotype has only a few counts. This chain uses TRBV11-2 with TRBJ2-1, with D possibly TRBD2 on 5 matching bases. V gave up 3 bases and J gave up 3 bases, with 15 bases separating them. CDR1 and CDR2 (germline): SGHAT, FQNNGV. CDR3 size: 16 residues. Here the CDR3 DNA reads TGTGCCAGCAGCTTTGTTCTAGCAGCCGGCTACAATGAGCAGTTCTTC. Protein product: CASSFVLAAGYNEQFF.

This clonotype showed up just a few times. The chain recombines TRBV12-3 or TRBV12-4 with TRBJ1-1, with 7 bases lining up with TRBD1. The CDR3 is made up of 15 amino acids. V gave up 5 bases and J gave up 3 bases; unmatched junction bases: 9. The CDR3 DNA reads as TGTGCCAGCAGTCCAGGGGGGGGCGAGGACACTGAAGCTTTCTTT. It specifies CASSPGGGEDTEAFF.

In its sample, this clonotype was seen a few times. CDR3 region: CAGKQGNGQETQYF. The CDR3 bases are TGTGCCGGGAAACAGGGGAACGGCCAAGAGACCCAGTACTTC. This chain joins TRBV2 and TRBJ2-5, with 7 bases identical to TRBD1. The CDR3 covers 14 residues. The germline V gene encodes CDR1 SNHLY and CDR2 FYNNEI. The V and J ends lost 11 bases and 1 base, in that order; junction bases with no gene match: 10.

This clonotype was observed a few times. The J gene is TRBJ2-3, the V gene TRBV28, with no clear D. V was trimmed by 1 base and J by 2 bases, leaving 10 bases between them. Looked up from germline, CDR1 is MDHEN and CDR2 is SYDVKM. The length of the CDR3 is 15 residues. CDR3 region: CASSLLSRPTDTQYF. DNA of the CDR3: TGTGCCAGCAGTTTATTAAGCAGACCCACAGATACGCAGTATTTT.

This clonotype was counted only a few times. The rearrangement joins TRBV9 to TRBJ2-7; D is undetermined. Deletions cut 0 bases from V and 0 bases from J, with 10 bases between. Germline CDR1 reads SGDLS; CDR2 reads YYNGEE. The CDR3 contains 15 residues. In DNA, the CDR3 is TGTGCCAGCAGCGTAGGGGTAGGTAGCTCCTACGAGCAGTACTTC. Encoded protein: CASSVGVGSSYEQYF.

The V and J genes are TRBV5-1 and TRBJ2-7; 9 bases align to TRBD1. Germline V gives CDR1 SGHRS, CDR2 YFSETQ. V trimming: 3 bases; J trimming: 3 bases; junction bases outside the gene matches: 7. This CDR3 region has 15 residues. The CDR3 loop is CASSSRRDRDYEQYF. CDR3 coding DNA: TGCGCCAGCAGCTCCCGGCGGGACAGGGACTACGAGCAGTACTTC. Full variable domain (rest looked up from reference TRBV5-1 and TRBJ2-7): KAGVTQTPRYLIKTRGQQVTLSCSPISGHRSVSWYQQTPGQGLQFLFEYFSETQRNKGNFPGRFSGRQFSNSRSEMNVSTLELGDSALYLCASSSRRDRDYEQYFGPGTRLTVT.